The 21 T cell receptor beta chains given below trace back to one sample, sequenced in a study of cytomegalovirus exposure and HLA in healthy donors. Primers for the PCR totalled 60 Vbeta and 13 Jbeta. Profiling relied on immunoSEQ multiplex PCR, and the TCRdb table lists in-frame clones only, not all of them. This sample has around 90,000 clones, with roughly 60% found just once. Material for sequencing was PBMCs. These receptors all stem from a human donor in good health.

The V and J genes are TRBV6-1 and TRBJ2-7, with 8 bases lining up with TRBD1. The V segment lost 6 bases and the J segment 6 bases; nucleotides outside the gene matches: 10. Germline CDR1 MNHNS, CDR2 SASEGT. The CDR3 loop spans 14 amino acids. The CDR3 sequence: CASSVGQGSGEQYF. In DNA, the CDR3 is TGTGCCAGCAGCGTCGGACAGGGAAGTGGCGAGCAGTACTTC.

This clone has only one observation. The CDR3 here is CASSLVQGSGYGYTF. CDR3 nucleotide sequence: TGTGCCAGCAGCTTAGTCCAGGGGAGCGGCTATGGCTACACCTTC. This sequence joins TRBV7-2 and TRBJ1-2; D possibly corresponds to TRBD1 (6 bases). V gave up 1 base and J gave up 4 bases, with 13 bases separating them. The germline CDR1 and CDR2 sequences are SGHTA and FQGNSA. The CDR3 sequence is 15 residues long. The variable domain in full, with the rest retrieved from reference TRBV7-2 and TRBJ1-2, is GAGVSQSPSNKVTEKGKDVELRCDPISGHTALYWYRQSLGQGLEFLIYFQGNSAPDKSGLPSDRFSAERTGGSVSTLTIQRTQQEDSAVYLCASSLVQGSGYGYTFGSGTRLTVV.

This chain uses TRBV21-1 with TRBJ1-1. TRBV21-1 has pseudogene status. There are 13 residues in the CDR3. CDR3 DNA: TGTGCCAGCTACCGGAGTCAGAACACTGAAGCTTTCTTT. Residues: CASYRSQNTEAFF.

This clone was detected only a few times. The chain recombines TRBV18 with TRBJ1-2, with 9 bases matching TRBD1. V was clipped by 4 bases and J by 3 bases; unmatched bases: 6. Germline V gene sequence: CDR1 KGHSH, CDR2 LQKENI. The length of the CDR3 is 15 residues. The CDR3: CASSRGQGPYYGYTF. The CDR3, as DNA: TGTGCCAGCTCACGGGGACAGGGCCCCTACTATGGCTACACCTTC. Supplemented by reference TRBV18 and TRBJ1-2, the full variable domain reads NAGVMQNPRHLVRRRGQEARLRCSPMKGHSHVYWYRQLPEEGLKFMVYLQKENIIDESGMPKERFSAEFPKEGPSILRIQQVVRGDSAAYFCASSRGQGPYYGYTFGSGTRLTVV.

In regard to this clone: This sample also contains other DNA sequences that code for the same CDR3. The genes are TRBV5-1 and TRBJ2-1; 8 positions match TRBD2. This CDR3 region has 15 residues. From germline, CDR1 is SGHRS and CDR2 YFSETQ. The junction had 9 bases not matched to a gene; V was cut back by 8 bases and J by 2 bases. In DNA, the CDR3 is TGCGCCAGTAGCCCAACTAGCGGTACCTACAATGAGCAGTTCTTC. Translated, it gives CASSPTSGTYNEQFF.

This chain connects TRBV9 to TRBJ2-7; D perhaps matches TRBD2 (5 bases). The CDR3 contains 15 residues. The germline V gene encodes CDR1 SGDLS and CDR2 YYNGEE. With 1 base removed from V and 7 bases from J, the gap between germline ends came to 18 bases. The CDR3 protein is CASSVSGGPMGEQYF. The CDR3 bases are TGTGCCAGCAGCGTATCTGGCGGGCCTATGGGAGAGCAGTACTTC.

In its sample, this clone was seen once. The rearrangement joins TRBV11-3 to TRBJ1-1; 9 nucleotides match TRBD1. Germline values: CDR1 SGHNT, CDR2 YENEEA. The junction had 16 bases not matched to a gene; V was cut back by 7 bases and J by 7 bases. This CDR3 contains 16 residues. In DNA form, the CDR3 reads TGTGCCAGCACCAAACCGACAGGGGGGACTGCTGGTGAAGCTTTCTTT. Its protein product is CASTKPTGGTAGEAFF.

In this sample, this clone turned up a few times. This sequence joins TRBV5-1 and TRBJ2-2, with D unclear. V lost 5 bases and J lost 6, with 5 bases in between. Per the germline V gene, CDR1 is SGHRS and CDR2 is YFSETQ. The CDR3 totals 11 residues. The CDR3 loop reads CASSPAGELFF. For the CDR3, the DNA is TGCGCCAGCAGTCCCGCCGGGGAGCTGTTTTTT.

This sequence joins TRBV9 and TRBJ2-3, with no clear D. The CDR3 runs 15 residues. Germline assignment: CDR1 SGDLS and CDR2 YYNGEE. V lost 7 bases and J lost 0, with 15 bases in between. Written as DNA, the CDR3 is TGTGCCAGCCGCCCGCCAGGCTCTAGCACAGATACGCAGTATTTT. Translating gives CASRPPGSSTDTQYF.

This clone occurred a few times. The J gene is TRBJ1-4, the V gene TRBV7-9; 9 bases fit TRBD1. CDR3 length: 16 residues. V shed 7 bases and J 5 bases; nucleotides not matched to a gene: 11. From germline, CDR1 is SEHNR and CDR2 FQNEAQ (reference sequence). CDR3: CASTLTPGTGNEKLFF. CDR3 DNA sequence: TGTGCCAGCACCCTAACACCCGGGACAGGGAATGAAAAACTGTTTTTT.

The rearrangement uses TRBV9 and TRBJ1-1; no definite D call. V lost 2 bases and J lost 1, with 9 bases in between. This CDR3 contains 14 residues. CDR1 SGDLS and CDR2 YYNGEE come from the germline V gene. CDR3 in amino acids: CASSVEGWNTEAFF. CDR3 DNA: TGTGCCAGCAGCGTTGAGGGCTGGAACACTGAAGCTTTCTTT.

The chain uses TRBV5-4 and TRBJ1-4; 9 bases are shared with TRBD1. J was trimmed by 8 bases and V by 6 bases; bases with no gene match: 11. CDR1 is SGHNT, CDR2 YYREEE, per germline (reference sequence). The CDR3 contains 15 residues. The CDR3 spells CASTRTTGGEEKLFF. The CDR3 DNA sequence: TGTGCCAGCACCAGAACCACAGGGGGCGAAGAAAAACTGTTTTTT.

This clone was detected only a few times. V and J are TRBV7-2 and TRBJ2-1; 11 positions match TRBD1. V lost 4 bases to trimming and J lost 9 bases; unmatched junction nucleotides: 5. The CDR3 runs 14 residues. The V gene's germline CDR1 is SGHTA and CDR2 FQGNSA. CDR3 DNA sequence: TGTGCCAGCAGCTCGGGGACAGGGGGTATTGAGCAGTTCTTC. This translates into CASSSGTGGIEQFF.

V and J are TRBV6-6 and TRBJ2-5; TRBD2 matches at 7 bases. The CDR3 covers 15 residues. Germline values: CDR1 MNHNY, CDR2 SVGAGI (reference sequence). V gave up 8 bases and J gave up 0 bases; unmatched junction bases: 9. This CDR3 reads CASCQRGRYQETQYF. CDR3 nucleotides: TGTGCCAGCTGTCAGCGGGGACGGTACCAAGAGACCCAGTACTTC.

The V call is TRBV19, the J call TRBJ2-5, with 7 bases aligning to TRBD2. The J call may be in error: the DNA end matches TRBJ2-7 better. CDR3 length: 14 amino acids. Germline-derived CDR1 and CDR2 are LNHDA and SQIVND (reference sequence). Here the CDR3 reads CASSIAGGSYEQYF. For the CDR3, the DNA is TGTGCCAGTAGTATAGCGGGGGGTTCCTACGAGCAGTACTTC.

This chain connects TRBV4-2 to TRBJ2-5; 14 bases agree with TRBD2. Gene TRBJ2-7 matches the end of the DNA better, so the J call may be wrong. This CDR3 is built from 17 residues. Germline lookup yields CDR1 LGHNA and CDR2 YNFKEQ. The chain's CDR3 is CASSRGLAGAISYEQYF. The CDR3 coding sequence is TGTGCCAGCAGCCGGGGACTAGCGGGGGCCATCTCCTACGAGCAGTACTTC.

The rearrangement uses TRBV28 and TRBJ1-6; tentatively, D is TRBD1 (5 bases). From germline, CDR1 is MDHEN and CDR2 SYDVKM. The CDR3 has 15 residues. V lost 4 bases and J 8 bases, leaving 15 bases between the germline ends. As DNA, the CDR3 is TGTGCCAGCAGTTGGACGGGACGGGAGGATTCACCCCTCCACTTT. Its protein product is CASSWTGREDSPLHF. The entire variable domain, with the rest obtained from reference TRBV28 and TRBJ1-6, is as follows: DVKVTQSSRYLVKRTGEKVFLECVQDMDHENMFWYRQDPGLGLRLIYFSYDVKMKEKGDIPEGYSVSREKKERFSLILESASTNQTSMYLCASSWTGREDSPLHFGNGTRLTVT.

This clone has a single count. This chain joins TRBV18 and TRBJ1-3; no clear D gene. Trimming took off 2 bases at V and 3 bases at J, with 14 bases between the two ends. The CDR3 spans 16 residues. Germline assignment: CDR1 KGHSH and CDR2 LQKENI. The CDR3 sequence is CASSPIIVSGGNTIYF. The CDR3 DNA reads TGTGCCAGCTCACCAATCATTGTTAGCGGTGGAAACACCATATATTTT.

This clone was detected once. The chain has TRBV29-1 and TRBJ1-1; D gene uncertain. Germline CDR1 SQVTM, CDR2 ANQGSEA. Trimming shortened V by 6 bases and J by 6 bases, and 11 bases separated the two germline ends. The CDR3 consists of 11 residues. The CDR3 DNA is TGCAGCGTAGCGGGGAGCGCTGAAGCTTTCTTT. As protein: CSVAGSAEAFF.

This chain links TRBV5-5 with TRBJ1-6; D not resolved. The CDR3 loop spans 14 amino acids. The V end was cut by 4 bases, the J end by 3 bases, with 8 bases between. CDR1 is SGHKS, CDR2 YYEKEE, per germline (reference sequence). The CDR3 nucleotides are TGTGCCAGCAGCCATCGACACTATAATTCACCCCTCCACTTT. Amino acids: CASSHRHYNSPLHF.

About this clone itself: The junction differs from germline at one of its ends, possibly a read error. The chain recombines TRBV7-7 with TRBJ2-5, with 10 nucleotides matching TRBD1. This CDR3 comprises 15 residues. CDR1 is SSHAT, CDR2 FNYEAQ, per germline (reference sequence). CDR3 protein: CASSSDRGPSETQYF. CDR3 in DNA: TGTGCTAGCAGCTCCGACAGGGGGCCAAGCGAGACCCAGTACTTC.